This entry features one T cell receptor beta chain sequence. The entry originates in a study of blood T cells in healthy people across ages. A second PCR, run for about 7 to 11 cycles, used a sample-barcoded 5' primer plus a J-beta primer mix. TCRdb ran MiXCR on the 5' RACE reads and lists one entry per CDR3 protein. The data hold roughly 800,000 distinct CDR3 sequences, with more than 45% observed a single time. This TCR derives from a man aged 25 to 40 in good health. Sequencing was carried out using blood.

CDR3 residues: CASSATEGTEAFF. The DNA of the CDR3 is TGTGCCAGCAGCGCGACAGAGGGGACTGAAGCTTTCTTT. The rearrangement joins TRBV7-9 to TRBJ1-1; the D gene is possibly TRBD1 (5 bases). The V and J ends lost 5 bases and 5 bases respectively, with 12 bases between them. There are 13 residues in the CDR3. From germline, CDR1 is SEHNR and CDR2 FQNEAQ (reference sequence).